This paragraph covers one T cell receptor (beta chain) sequence. The antigen is undetermined. This entry comes from a study of T cell responses to AZD1222 COVID-19 vaccine. Overall study results and limits: Dominant at 160-218 and 743-854, vaccine-associated CD4 TCRs also spanned spike.

Germline assignment: CDR1 MNHEY and CDR2 SMNVEV (reference sequence). After removal of 8 bases from V and 6 bases from J, the junction contained 4 bases not matched to a gene. The CDR3 extends over 13 amino acids. Sequenced by immunoSEQ multiplex PCR; TCRdb stores in-frame clones only, minus some. This sample has some 150,000 clones, with 70% to 90% found just once. The chain uses TRBV27 and TRBJ1-5; 10 bases match TRBD1. This sequence originates from an adult who received the AZD1222 COVID-19 vaccine. Sample: peripheral blood, taken 28 days after the second AZD1222 dose. CDR3 amino acids: CASGDRGRQPQHF. In nucleotides, the CDR3 is TGTGCCAGCGGGGACAGGGGACGTCAGCCCCAGCATTTT.